These T cell receptor beta chains were read from a single sample in a study of blood T cell repertoires in COVID-19. This table comes from immunoSEQ multiplex PCR, and its TCRdb copy is limited to in-frame clones, with some not included. Among about 400,000 clones, 88% were seen once, and the ten largest hold over 2%. The sequencing sample was made of PBMCs or T cells enriched from blood (not recorded which). Receptors originate from a middle-aged woman with acute COVID-19. Each CDR3 is given with its conserved first and last residue. The D gene is left open where the match is weak. Clone size is given for some rows only: seen once, a few or many times, or a class if the clone is expanded.

TRBV7-5	.	.	TRBJ2-7	CARSLRFRMGEGYEQYF
TRBV4-1	.	.	TRBJ1-1	CASSQDGRVNTEAFF
TRBV15	.	.	TRBJ2-5	CATRDGPRETQYF
TRBV5-6	.	TRBD1	TRBJ1-2	CASVRDRARGYTF
TRBV14	.	.	TRBJ2-3	CASSLGVGDTQYF
TRBV6-1	.	.	TRBJ2-5	CASSERGHAQETQYF
TRBV10-2	.	.	TRBJ1-3	CASSEAKGNTIYF
TRBV5-8	.	.	TRBJ2-1	CASSFDGRVNEQFF
TRBV4-2	.	.	TRBJ2-1	CASSPANLGGPGNEQFF
TRBV3-1/TRBV3-2	.	TRBD1	TRBJ1-1	CASSQGQGEAFF
TRBV19	.	.	TRBJ2-4	CASLAQGRENIQYF
TRBV11-2	.	.	TRBJ2-2	CASSLEAGVNTGELFF
TRBV7-9	.	.	TRBJ1-1	CASSSTSLLGNTEAFF
TRBV19	once	.	TRBJ1-5	CASSNGVSNQPQHF
TRBV4-1	.	TRBD2	TRBJ2-7	CASSQLAGGAYEQYF
TRBV19	.	.	TRBJ2-4	CASTPRRGAKNIQYF
TRBV9	.	.	TRBJ2-5	CASSPTSSQETQYF
TRBV7-2	.	.	TRBJ2-6	CASSFIGAGANVLTF
TRBV14	.	.	TRBJ1-2	CASRPGYNYGYTF
TRBV7-8	.	.	TRBJ2-7	CASSLLTSLEPYEQYF
TRBV4-1	.	TRBD2	TRBJ2-1	CASSQRLAGGTNEQFF
TRBV5-1	few	.	TRBJ1-2	CASSAADGNYGYTF
TRBV6-1	once	TRBD1	TRBJ1-2	CASSPGQGHYGYTF
TRBV27	once	.	TRBJ1-6	CASSFNNSPLHF
TRBV29-1	.	.	TRBJ1-4	CSVVRRTGPNEKLFF
TRBV15	.	.	TRBJ2-7	CATRAGKSSYEQYF
TRBV18	.	TRBD1	TRBJ1-2	CASSPPGQPYGYTF
TRBV12-3/TRBV12-4	.	.	TRBJ1-6	CASSLIENSPLHF
TRBV20-1	.	TRBD1	TRBJ1-2	CSGRGDYGYTF
TRBV9	.	.	TRBJ1-3	CASSALRGGTIYF
TRBV5-1	.	TRBD1	TRBJ2-1	CASSLGQGAYNEQFF